These 21 T cell receptor beta chains originate from one sample sequenced in a study of Ad26.COV2.S vaccination and SARS-CoV-2 variants (dated by TCRdb to about 2021). The method behind the library was the immunoSEQ multiplex PCR assay. This is the immuneACCESS table as TCRdb keeps it, with only in-frame sequences that have V and J called. A part of the clones is gone; compared with another copy, unresolved V genes explain less than half, and the rest is unexplained. The sample table shows about 280,000 clones, and 80% to 90% are seen once. The ten largest clones represent 2.5% to 3.5% of the sample. The sample's treatment or condition label, decoded: around 19 received Ad26.COV2.S at low or high dose, single or two shots; 5 received placebo; per-sample allocation not given. For vaccine and placebo recipients, repertoires were sequenced using samples collected on day 63 after the first injection.

Sequences were derived from peripheral blood, sampled in a trial of Ad26.COV2.S vaccine versus placebo. The receptors here all came from a person between 18 and 65 years old who received the Ad26.COV2.S COVID-19 vaccine or a placebo.

This chain connects TRBV7-2 to TRBJ1-6; 10 bases fit TRBD1. The germline gives CDR1 SGHTA, CDR2 FQGNSA. The CDR3 extends over 17 amino acids. V was clipped by 1 base and J by 7 bases; unmatched bases: 7. The CDR3 DNA reads as TGTGCCAGCAGCTTAGTTCCTCAGGGACAGGGGAATTCACCCCTCCACTTT. This translates into CASSLVPQGQGNSPLHF.

This clone was seen more than once but under ten times. The rearrangement joins TRBV7-9 to TRBJ1-2, with unresolved D. CDR1 SEHNR and CDR2 FQNEAQ come from the germline V gene (reference sequence). V was shortened by 2 bases and J by 7 bases, with 17 bases between the two germline ends. The CDR3 contains 15 residues. CDR3 DNA: TGTGCCAGCAGCTTATTGATCAGTGGATTAGGTGGCTACACCTTC. This encodes CASSLLISGLGGYTF.

DNA of the CDR3: TGTGCCACCAGCAGAGATCAGTTTAGCAATCAGCCCCAGCATTTT. Translated: CATSRDQFSNQPQHF. This sequence joins TRBV15 and TRBJ1-5; no clear D gene. Trimming cost V 0 bases and J 0 bases, with 6 bases left between them. The CDR3 has 15 residues. Germline-derived CDR1 and CDR2 are LNHNV and YYDKDF (reference sequence).

The chain joins TRBV3-1 (or the pseudogene TRBV3-2) to TRBJ1-2; no clear D. In germline, CDR1 is LGHDT, CDR2 YNNKEL (reference sequence). There are 15 residues in the CDR3. Trimming took off 4 bases at V and 5 bases at J, with 17 bases between the two ends. CDR3 in DNA: TGTGCCAGCAGCCCCAAAAGCACCTCGGGGTATGGCTACACCTTC. This sequence encodes CASSPKSTSGYGYTF.

The chain links TRBV19 to TRBJ1-5, with a possible D match to TRBD1 (5 bases). V lost 1 base and J 5 bases, leaving 21 bases between the germline ends. CDR3 size: 18 residues. The germline gives CDR1 LNHDA, CDR2 SQIVND (reference sequence). The CDR3 DNA follows: TGTGCCAGTAGTATAGCGGGCAGGGCCCTGCTTCCACATCAGCCCCAGCATTTT. Translated: CASSIAGRALLPHQPQHF.

V usage is TRBV6-5 and J usage is TRBJ1-2, with TRBD1 as a possible D gene (5 bases). Germline V CDR1 and CDR2: MNHEY, SVGAGI. This CDR3 spans 15 amino acids. Trimming shortened V by 0 bases and J by 2 bases, and 10 bases separated the two germline ends. The CDR3 spells CASSYSRWGNYGYTF. CDR3 DNA: TGTGCCAGCAGTTACTCTCGGTGGGGGAACTATGGCTACACCTTC.

This rearrangement joins TRBV4-1 to TRBJ1-6, with 7 bases matching TRBD1. CDR1 and CDR2 from the germline V gene are MGHRA and YSYEKL. There are 15 residues in the CDR3. Germline trimming cut 4 bases from V and 7 bases from J; bases unmatched to any gene: 7. The CDR3 sequence: CASSPGTVTNSPLHF. The DNA of the CDR3 is TGCGCCAGCAGCCCGGGGACAGTTACAAATTCACCCCTCCACTTT.

This chain links TRBV18 with TRBJ1-1; 7 bases are shared with TRBD1. The CDR3 contains 14 residues. Germline assignment: CDR1 KGHSH and CDR2 LQKENI. V dropped 5 bases and J dropped 2; count of bases not matched to a gene: 5. The CDR3 here is CASSSQGRNTEAFF. The DNA for the CDR3 is TGTGCCAGCTCATCACAGGGGCGCAACACTGAAGCTTTCTTT. Supplemented by reference TRBV18 and TRBJ1-1, the full variable domain reads NAGVMQNPRHLVRRRGQEARLRCSPMKGHSHVYWYRQLPEEGLKFMVYLQKENIIDESGMPKERFSAEFPKEGPSILRIQQVVRGDSAAYFCASSSQGRNTEAFFGQGTRLTVV.

The V call is TRBV6-4, the J call TRBJ2-7, with TRBD2 matching 12 bases. Germline assignment: CDR1 MRHNA and CDR2 SNTAGT. The V and J ends lost 5 bases and 7 bases, in that order; junction bases with no gene match: 9. The CDR3 loop spans 15 amino acids. The CDR3 sequence: CASSLAGGSTDEQYF. The DNA of the CDR3 is TGTGCCAGCAGTCTAGCGGGAGGGAGTACGGATGAGCAGTACTTC.

The chain joins TRBV6-2 or TRBV6-3 to TRBJ2-3; possibly TRBD2 for D (5 bases). The V end lost 5 bases, the J end lost 2 bases, and 26 bases lay between the germline ends. Germline-derived CDR1 and CDR2 are MNHEY and SVGEGT. This CDR3 has 19 residues. In DNA form, the CDR3 reads TGTGCCAGCAGTGGAGGAACCGTATCAGGAGCGGCGTACACAGATACGCAGTATTTT. This encodes CASSGGTVSGAAYTDTQYF.

The chain has TRBV6-1 and TRBJ1-1; no reliable D call. The germline V and J ends were trimmed by 1 base and 8 bases, with 11 bases remaining between them. CDR3 size: 13 residues. Germline CDR1 is MNHNS and CDR2 is SASEGT. The CDR3, as DNA: TGTGCCAGCAGTGAAGGGCCCTCACAGGAAGCTTTCTTT. It specifies CASSEGPSQEAFF.

The chain couples TRBV4-2 to TRBJ2-3; D is possibly TRBD2 (5 bases). The germline V gene has CDR1 LGHNA and CDR2 YNFKEQ. Trimming removed 0 bases at V and 6 bases at J, with 16 bases between. This CDR3 has 16 amino acids. In DNA, the CDR3 is TGTGCCAGCAGCCAAGATGGCCGACGCAGCGGCGATACGCAGTATTTT. Translation gives CASSQDGRRSGDTQYF.

The chain is built from TRBV6-6 and TRBJ2-1, with TRBD2 identical over 12 bases. J gave up 8 bases and V 6 bases, and 2 bases lay outside the gene matches. CDR3 length equals 13 residues. CDR1 and CDR2 from the germline V gene are MNHNY and SVGAGI (reference sequence). CDR3: CASRLAGGDEQFF. DNA for the CDR3: TGTGCCAGCAGGCTAGCGGGGGGGGATGAGCAGTTCTTC.

This chain connects TRBV10-1 to TRBJ2-3; 11 nucleotides align to TRBD1. There are 13 residues in the CDR3. Germline V gene lookup returns CDR1 WNHNN and CDR2 SYGVQD (reference sequence). V shed 6 bases, J shed 4 bases, and the junction held 0 bases outside the gene matches. The CDR3 DNA is TGCGCCAGCAGGGGACAGGGGGCAGATACGCAGTATTTT. Protein product: CASRGQGADTQYF.

This chain uses TRBV7-9 with TRBJ2-3; D is perhaps TRBD1 or TRBD2 (5 bases each). Trimming left V 0 bases short and J 6 bases short, with 10 bases between. Germline V CDR1 and CDR2: SEHNR, FQNEAQ (reference sequence). The CDR3 spans 14 residues. The CDR3 DNA is TGTGCCAGCAGCTTAGCGTGGGACCCCGATACGCAGTATTTT. Translation: CASSLAWDPDTQYF.

The chain is built from TRBV5-1 and TRBJ2-1, with 8 bases identical to TRBD2. Losses at the gene ends were 3 bases for V and 0 bases for J; bases not matched to a gene: 8. This CDR3 region has 17 residues. CDR1 and CDR2 from the germline V gene are SGHRS and YFSETQ. The CDR3 sequence is CASSSHLAGPSYNEQFF. Here the CDR3 DNA reads TGCGCCAGCAGCTCGCACTTAGCGGGACCCTCCTACAATGAGCAGTTCTTC.

The rearrangement uses TRBV7-2 and TRBJ1-5, with D tentatively TRBD1 (6 bases). This CDR3 region has 14 residues. Between the trimmed V and J ends, which lost 1 base and 3 bases, there was a span of 7 bases. Germline values: CDR1 SGHTA, CDR2 FQGNSA. In DNA form, the CDR3 reads TGTGCCAGCAGCTTAGGACAGGTCAATCAGCCCCAGCATTTT. Translation gives CASSLGQVNQPQHF.

The chain employs TRBV18 and TRBJ1-1; 10 nucleotides align to TRBD1. Trimming removed 3 bases from V and 4 bases from J; junction bases left unmatched: 8. The CDR3 is made up of 16 amino acids. Germline V CDR1 and CDR2: KGHSH, LQKENI. The CDR3 protein is CASSPGTGAGVTEAFF. The CDR3 DNA is TGTGCCAGCTCACCCGGGACAGGGGCTGGAGTCACTGAAGCTTTCTTT.

Only a few counts were recorded for this clone. J is TRBJ1-1 and V is TRBV2; D remains unclear. Germline lookup yields CDR1 SNHLY and CDR2 FYNNEI. The CDR3 spans 15 residues. V lost 2 bases and J lost 11, with 21 bases in between. Here the CDR3 reads CASSESRLTPGEAFF. In DNA form, the CDR3 reads TGTGCCAGCAGTGAATCCCGACTCACCCCCGGCGAGGCTTTCTTT.

This chain links TRBV5-1 with TRBJ2-6; D unresolved. The V and J ends lost 0 bases and 0 bases respectively, with 10 bases between them. Germline V CDR1 and CDR2: SGHRS, YFSETQ. This CDR3 comprises 17 residues. In nucleotides, the CDR3 is TGCGCCAGCAGCTTGGGGGGTAGTCTCTCTGGGGCCAACGTCCTGACTTTC. It yields the protein CASSLGGSLSGANVLTF.

The chain links TRBV7-8 to TRBJ2-3; possible D gene TRBD2, 5 bases. Germline CDR1 reads SGHVS; CDR2 reads FQNEAQ. V was trimmed by 5 bases and J by 4 bases, leaving 10 bases between them. The CDR3 has 13 residues. The DNA for the CDR3 is TGTGCCAGCAGCCGACTCGGGGCAGATACGCAGTATTTT. This encodes CASSRLGADTQYF.